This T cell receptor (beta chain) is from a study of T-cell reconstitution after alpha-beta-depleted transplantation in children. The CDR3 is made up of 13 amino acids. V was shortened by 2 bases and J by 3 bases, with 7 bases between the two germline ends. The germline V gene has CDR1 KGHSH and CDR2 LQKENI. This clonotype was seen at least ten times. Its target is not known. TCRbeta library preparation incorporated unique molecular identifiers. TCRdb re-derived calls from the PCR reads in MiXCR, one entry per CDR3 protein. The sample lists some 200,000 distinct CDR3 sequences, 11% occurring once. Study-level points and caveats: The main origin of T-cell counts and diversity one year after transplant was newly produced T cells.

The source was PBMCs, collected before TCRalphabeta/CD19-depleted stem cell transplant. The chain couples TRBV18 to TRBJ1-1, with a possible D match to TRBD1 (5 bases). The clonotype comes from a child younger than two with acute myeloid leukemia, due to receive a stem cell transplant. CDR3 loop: CASSPGGDTEAFF. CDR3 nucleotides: TGTGCCAGCTCACCAGGGGGTGACACTGAAGCTTTCTTT.